The source of this T cell receptor (beta chain) is a study of PD-1 blockade in classical Hodgkin lymphoma. As for the study in general: Nivolumab dosed at 3 mg/kg went to patients intravenously every 2 weeks.

Whole-study findings and limits: Diversity similar to that of newly diagnosed patients was seen at baseline in complete responders. Patients excluded were those beginning nivolumab under 1 year after ASCT.

V lost 6 bases to trimming and J lost 1 base, with 9 bases between them. Germline V gene data show CDR1 as SNHLY and CDR2 as FYNNEI. The CDR3 contains 13 residues. Documented time point: cycle 4 day 1 (C4D1), after more than 5 weeks of nivolumab. Relapse after autologous stem cell transplantation occurred in every patient, and brentuximab vedotin exposure varied. Thawed PBMCs were the source of CD4+ T cells, purified by magnetic negative selection. The best responses consisted of complete response, partial response or progressive disease. Method: immunoSEQ multiplex PCR; TCRdb's copy keeps in-frame clones and lacks some. Here the sample spans about 22,000 clones, about 70% being singletons. Worth noting for this clone: Its antigen is unidentified.

This chain joins TRBV2 and TRBJ1-1; D unclear. The sequence came from a human donor with classical Hodgkin lymphoma. The sample here was CD4+ T cells from blood, taken before the fourth cycle of nivolumab. CDR3 nucleotides: TGTGCCAGCAGGCCACAGCCGAACACTGAAGCTTTCTTT. This codes for CASRPQPNTEAFF.